This T cell receptor (beta chain) was captured by sequencing in a study of cytotoxic CD8 clonotypes in ibrutinib-treated CLL (dated by TCRdb to 2020 to 2022). For the study in its entirety: The cohort had ten to twelve relapsed/refractory and 15 treatment-naive patients; approximately 17 were IGHV unmutated. Every sample from remission and from progressive disease was obtained while the patients were still on ibrutinib. Partial responses were observed in roughly 25 patients and complete responses in 2; after a median follow-up of around 68 months, remission was maintained in some 14 patients and progression was observed in roughly twelve. Response samples were taken after a median of around 13 months on treatment, ranging from about 6 to 40 months. Cryopreserved peripheral blood mononuclear cells were collected at three points: before therapy, at response, and at either sustained remission or disease progression. On average, each sample had a few hundred thousand productive templates and approximately 85,000 productive rearrangements. Of the approximately 87 participants in the trial, 26 had longitudinal samples available. The paper as a whole reports these results and caveats: Clonality rose at ibrutinib response, remained stable during sustained remission, and dropped back toward baseline at progression. Baseline clonality exceeded that of age-matched healthy donors and correlated strongly with circulating CD8+ T-cell counts. Public clonotypes were rare and either shrank or stayed stable during treatment, and the rise in clonality at ibrutinib response reflected expansion of private clonotypes. Lymph node repertoires were not examined, and the timing of sampling was not matched between patients in sustained remission and those whose disease progressed.

On this clone itself: The clone's antigen remains unknown. The input lacks base qualities; no much larger clone sits a single base away.

According to the germline V gene (reference sequence), CDR1 reads GTSNPN and CDR2 reads SVGIG. The V and J ends are trimmed by 2 bases and 8 bases, leaving 3 bases between them. The CDR3 sequence holds 10 residues, the cysteine and phenylalanine included. Only the CDR3 part of the read is kept: 30 bases, read in frame from the first base. The sample's time point label, in plain terms: around 25 months on ibrutinib. Roughly 2 micrograms of genomic DNA were extracted from cryopreserved PBMCs for TCR beta library preparation. Longitudinal blood samples from CLL patients receiving ibrutinib monotherapy were subjected to high-throughput TCR beta sequencing. The patients took part in an open-label, single-center phase 2 trial of ibrutinib monotherapy. On a MiSeq, deep resolution sequencing aimed for a depth between 1 in 1 million and 1 in 200,000 T cells, with each clonotype covered around 9.2x on average. TCR beta libraries were generated with the immunoSEQ hsTCRB Kit. The paper's data handling went like this. The data were analyzed with ImmunoSEQ Analyzer and ImmunoSEQ Data Assistant, and V, D and J gene assignments followed IMGT definitions. Clonality, which ranges from 0 to 1, was calculated as one minus the normalized Shannon entropy of productive rearrangement frequencies. Only overrepresented clonotypes making up at least 0.05% of the repertoire of each patient were included in the public clonotype analysis. About a dozen repertoires from age-matched healthy donors, obtained from immuneACCESS, served as clonality controls. TCRdb carries this immuneACCESS record with in-frame sequences only. Its versions omit some clonotypes, under half of them owing to an unresolved V gene in the studies checked, with the rest unexplained. V and J calls and clone size are given by that table; D and trimming were obtained from the DNA. Counted in this sample were under 300,000 clones; 70% of them appeared once. The ten top clones hold less than 20% of the sample.

The clonotype was recovered from a human donor with chronic lymphocytic leukemia. Specimen: PBMCs, collected after 24 months of ibrutinib treatment. The chain links TRBV30 with TRBJ1-4; confidence is insufficient to name the D gene. The CDR3 protein sequence reads: CAWSSEKLFF. In nucleotide form, the sequence is TGTGCCTGGAGTTCAGAAAAACTGTTTTTT.